This T cell receptor beta chain was recovered during a study of tumor-infiltrating lymphocytes in primary liver carcinoma. Overall study context: Stage T1-T3 N0M0 tumors measured 4.2 to 10 cm at most. Study observations and caveats: Tumor-adjacent and tumor-blood pairs showed less overlap than tumor region pairs. Tumors significantly exceeded blood in top-250-clone fraction (p = 0.039). The use of bulk unsorted samples meant that CD4+ and CD8+ repertoires were not compared.

The researchers obtained blood RNA from unsorted whole blood and also extracted germline DNA. A primer in the constant region served to generate TCR beta cDNA from 450 to 600 ng of total RNA. What produced the TCR beta libraries was three nested multiplex PCR rounds using slightly modified ARM-PCR. TRBV1-TRBV30 forward and Cbeta reverse primers drove the first two approximately 10-cycle rounds. MiXCR, run by TCRdb on the multiplex PCR reads, gives a single entry per CDR3 protein. The repertoire holds a few hundred thousand distinct CDR3 sequences, around three fifths seen once, with approximately 15% in the top ten. Concerning this clonotype: Its antigen is not identified. Mismatch with germline at one junction end may stem from a read error.

This CDR3 spans 16 amino acids. Germline V lookup: CDR1 SGHVS, CDR2 FQNEAQ. Sequenced input: peripheral blood. The TCR comes from a woman in her thirties with primary liver carcinoma and hepatitis B virus infection. The genes are TRBV7-8 and TRBJ2-3, with D possibly being TRBD2 (7 bases). The CDR3 reads CGSSSTRGGYSDTQYF. Here the CDR3 DNA reads TGTGGCAGCAGCTCAACAAGGGGGGGATATTCGGATACGCAGTATTTT.